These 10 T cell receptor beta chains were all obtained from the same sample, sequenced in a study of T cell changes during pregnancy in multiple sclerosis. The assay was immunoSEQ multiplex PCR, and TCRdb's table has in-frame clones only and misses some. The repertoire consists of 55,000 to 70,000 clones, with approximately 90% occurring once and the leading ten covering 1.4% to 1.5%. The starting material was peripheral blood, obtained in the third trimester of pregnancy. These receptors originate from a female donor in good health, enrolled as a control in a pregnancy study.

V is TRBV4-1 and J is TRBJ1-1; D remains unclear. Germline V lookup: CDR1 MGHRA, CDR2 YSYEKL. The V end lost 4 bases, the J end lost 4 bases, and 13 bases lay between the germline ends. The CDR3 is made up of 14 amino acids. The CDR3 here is CASSLQSSSTEAFF. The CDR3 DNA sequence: TGCGCCAGCAGCCTACAGAGTTCGAGCACTGAAGCTTTCTTT.

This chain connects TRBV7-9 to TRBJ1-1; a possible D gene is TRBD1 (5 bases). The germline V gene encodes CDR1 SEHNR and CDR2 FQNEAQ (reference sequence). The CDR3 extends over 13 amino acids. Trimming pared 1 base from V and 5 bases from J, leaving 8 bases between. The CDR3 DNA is TGTGCCAGCAGCTTAGGCGGGGGGACTGAAGCTTTCTTT. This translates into CASSLGGGTEAFF.

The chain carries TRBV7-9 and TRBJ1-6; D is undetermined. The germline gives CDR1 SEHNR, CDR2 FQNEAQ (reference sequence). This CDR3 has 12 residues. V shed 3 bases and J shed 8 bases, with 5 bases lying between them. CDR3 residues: CASSFGDSPLHF. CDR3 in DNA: TGTGCCAGCAGCTTCGGGGATTCACCCCTCCACTTT.

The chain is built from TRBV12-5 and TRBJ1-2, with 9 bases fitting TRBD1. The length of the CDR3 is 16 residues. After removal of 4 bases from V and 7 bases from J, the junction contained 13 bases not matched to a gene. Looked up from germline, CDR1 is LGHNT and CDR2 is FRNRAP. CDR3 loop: CASGSTPGTGSSGYTF. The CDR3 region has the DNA TGTGCTAGTGGTTCAACCCCCGGGACAGGGAGCTCTGGCTACACCTTC.

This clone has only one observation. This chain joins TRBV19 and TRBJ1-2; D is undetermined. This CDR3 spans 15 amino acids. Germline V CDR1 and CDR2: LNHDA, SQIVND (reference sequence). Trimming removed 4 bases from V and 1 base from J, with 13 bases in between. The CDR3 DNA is TGTGCCAGTAGTACTAACAGTCGAAATAACTATGGCTACACCTTC. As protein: CASSTNSRNNYGYTF.

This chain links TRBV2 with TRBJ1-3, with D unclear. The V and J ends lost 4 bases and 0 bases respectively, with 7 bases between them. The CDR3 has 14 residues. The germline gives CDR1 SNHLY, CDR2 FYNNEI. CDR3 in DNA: TGTGCCAGCAGTGTCGGCGGCTCTGGAAACACCATATATTTT. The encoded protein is CASSVGGSGNTIYF.

CDR3 in DNA: TGTGCCAGCAGCCAAATTGGGACACAGAACACTGAAGCTTTCTTT. It specifies CASSQIGTQNTEAFF. V is TRBV4-2 and J is TRBJ1-1; D might be TRBD1 (6 bases). Germline V gene data show CDR1 as LGHNA and CDR2 as YNFKEQ. Trimming took off 2 bases at V and 1 base at J, with 11 bases between the two ends. This CDR3 has 15 residues.

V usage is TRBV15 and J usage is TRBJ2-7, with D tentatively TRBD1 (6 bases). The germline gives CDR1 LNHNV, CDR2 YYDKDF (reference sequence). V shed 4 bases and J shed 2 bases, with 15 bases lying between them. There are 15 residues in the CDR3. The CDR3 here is CATSNRDGVTYEQYF. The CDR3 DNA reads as TGTGCCACCAGCAACAGGGATGGGGTAACCTACGAGCAGTACTTC.

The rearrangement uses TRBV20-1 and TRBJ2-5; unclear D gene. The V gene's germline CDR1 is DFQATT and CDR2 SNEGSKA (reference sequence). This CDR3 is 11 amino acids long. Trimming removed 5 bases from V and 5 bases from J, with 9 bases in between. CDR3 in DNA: TGCAGTGCTCCCGAACTGGAGACCCAGTACTTC. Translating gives CSAPELETQYF.

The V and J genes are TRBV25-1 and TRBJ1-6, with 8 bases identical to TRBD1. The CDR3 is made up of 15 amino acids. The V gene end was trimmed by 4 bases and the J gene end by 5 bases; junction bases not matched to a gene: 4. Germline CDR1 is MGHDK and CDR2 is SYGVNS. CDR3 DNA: TGTGCCAGCAGTGCAGACAGGGGTGATAATTCACCCCTCCACTTT. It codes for CASSADRGDNSPLHF.